Below are 8 T cell receptor beta chains sequenced from a single sample in a study of Ad26.COV2.S vaccination and SARS-CoV-2 variants. This table comes from immunoSEQ multiplex PCR, and its TCRdb copy is limited to in-frame clones, with some not included. The sample has approximately 340,000 clones, 70% to 90% seen once. Specified treatment: about 20 received Ad26.COV2.S at low or high dose, single or two shots; 5 received placebo; per-sample allocation not given. Sampling was done on day 63 after the first vaccine or placebo injection. Specimen: peripheral blood, collected in a trial of Ad26.COV2.S vaccine versus placebo. Receptors were obtained from a person aged 18-60 years who received the Ad26.COV2.S COVID-19 vaccine or a placebo.

The chain employs TRBV6-2 or TRBV6-3 and TRBJ2-7; 9 positions match TRBD1. Germline V gives CDR1 MNHEY, CDR2 SVGEGT. The CDR3 sequence is 15 residues long. The trim removed 5 bases at V and 7 bases at J, leaving 12 bases unmatched. For the CDR3, the DNA is TGTGCCAGCAGTCGGCCTTGGACAGGGGTGCATGAGCAGTACTTC. It codes for CASSRPWTGVHEQYF.

The chain is built from TRBV6-5 and TRBJ2-7; D is unresolved. Trimming stripped 5 bases from V and 5 bases from J, with 13 bases between. This CDR3 has 13 amino acids. Per the germline V gene, CDR1 is MNHEY and CDR2 is SVGAGI. CDR3 DNA sequence: TGTGCCAGCAGTAGAGGCGGAGACCACGAGCAGTACTTC. Protein sequence: CASSRGGDHEQYF.

V gene TRBV9 combines with J gene TRBJ2-6; D not resolved. V was trimmed by 3 bases and J by 4 bases, leaving 5 bases between them. The CDR3 spans 13 residues. Germline V gene sequence: CDR1 SGDLS, CDR2 YYNGEE. CDR3 sequence reads: CASSALGANVLTF. The CDR3 bases are TGTGCCAGCAGCGCGCTAGGGGCCAACGTCCTGACTTTC.

The chain couples TRBV5-4 to TRBJ1-2; D is perhaps TRBD1 (5 bases). Germline assignment: CDR1 SGHNT and CDR2 YYREEE (reference sequence). The CDR3 loop spans 16 amino acids. Trimming shortened V by 3 bases and J by 2 bases, and 17 bases separated the two germline ends. CDR3 sequence: CASSSRGWHENYGYTF. CDR3 sequence (DNA): TGTGCCAGCAGCTCACGGGGGTGGCACGAAAACTATGGCTACACCTTC.

This clone has just a few counts. The conserved closing phenylalanine or tryptophan is absent in this CDR3, likely reflecting a read error. The DNA is left out, because the CDR3 cannot be placed on it with certainty; the CDR3 is given as TCRdb lists it. V is TRBV18 and J is TRBJ1-1; no check of the table's D call, TRBD1, against the DNA was made. Germline V gene sequence: CDR1 KGHSH, CDR2 LQKENI. The CDR3 numbers 12 amino acids, ends counted. The chain's CDR3 is CASSPGQGPFSV.

This chain uses TRBV18 with TRBJ1-2; 9 nucleotides line up with TRBD1. CDR1 KGHSH and CDR2 LQKENI come from the germline V gene. The CDR3 extends over 18 amino acids. V was clipped by 3 bases and J by 1 base; unmatched bases: 12. As DNA, the CDR3 is TGTGCCAGCTCACCCCCCACCAGGAGACAGGGGGGTAACTATGGCTACACCTTC. As protein: CASSPPTRRQGGNYGYTF.

The chain's CDR3 is CATSDNSGGANTEAFF. CDR3 DNA sequence: TGTGCCACCAGTGATAACAGCGGAGGGGCGAACACTGAAGCTTTCTTT. V and J are TRBV24-1 and TRBJ1-1; D perhaps matches TRBD1 (5 bases). Germline V gives CDR1 KGHDR, CDR2 SFDVKD. Trimming took 3 bases from V and 1 from J, leaving 14 bases between them. The CDR3 sequence is 16 residues long.

This clone was counted a few times. V and J are TRBV6-6 and TRBJ1-2, with D perhaps TRBD1 (5 bases). V lost 2 bases and J 7 bases, leaving 11 bases between the germline ends. CDR1 is MNHNY and CDR2 is SVGAGI in the germline V gene (reference sequence). The CDR3 sequence is 13 residues long. The CDR3 DNA sequence: TGTGCCAGCAGTTACGGAGGGGTACCTGGCTACACCTTC. Its protein product is CASSYGGVPGYTF.